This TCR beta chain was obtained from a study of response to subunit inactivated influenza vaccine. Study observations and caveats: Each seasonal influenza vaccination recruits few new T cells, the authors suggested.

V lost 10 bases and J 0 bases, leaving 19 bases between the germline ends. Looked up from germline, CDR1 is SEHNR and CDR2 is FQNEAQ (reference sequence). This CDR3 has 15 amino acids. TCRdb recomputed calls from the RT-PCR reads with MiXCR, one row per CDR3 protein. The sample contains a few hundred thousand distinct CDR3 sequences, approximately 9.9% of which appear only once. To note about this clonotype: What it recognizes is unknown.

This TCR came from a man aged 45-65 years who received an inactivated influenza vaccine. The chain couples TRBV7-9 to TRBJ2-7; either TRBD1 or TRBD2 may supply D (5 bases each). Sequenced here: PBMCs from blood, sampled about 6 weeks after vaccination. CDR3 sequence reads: CATKAGTGSSYEQYF. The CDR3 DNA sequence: TGTGCCACCAAAGCCGGGACGGGGAGCTCCTACGAGCAGTACTTC.